This record covers a single T cell receptor (beta chain). Its cognate antigen is unknown. This sample is part of a study of response to subunit inactivated influenza vaccine. TCRdb re-analysed the RT-PCR reads in MiXCR, keeping a single row per CDR3 protein. The sample lists 500,000 or so distinct CDR3 sequences; 16% were seen once. The CDR3 loop spans 13 amino acids. Germline V gene lookup returns CDR1 SQVTM and CDR2 ANQGSEA. J gave up 5 bases and V 2 bases, and 2 bases lay outside the gene matches. Study results and limitations: Authors suggested each seasonal flu vaccination may recruit only limited numbers of new T cells.

The chain joins TRBV29-1 to TRBJ2-7, with 11 nucleotides matching TRBD2. The source of this sequence is a man between 45 and 75 years old who received an inactivated influenza vaccine. This specimen was CD4+ T cells sorted from PBMCs, taken less than 30 months after vaccination. CDR3 in DNA: TGCAGCGTTGAAACTAGCGGGGGCGACGAGCAGTACTTC. Residues: CSVETSGGDEQYF.